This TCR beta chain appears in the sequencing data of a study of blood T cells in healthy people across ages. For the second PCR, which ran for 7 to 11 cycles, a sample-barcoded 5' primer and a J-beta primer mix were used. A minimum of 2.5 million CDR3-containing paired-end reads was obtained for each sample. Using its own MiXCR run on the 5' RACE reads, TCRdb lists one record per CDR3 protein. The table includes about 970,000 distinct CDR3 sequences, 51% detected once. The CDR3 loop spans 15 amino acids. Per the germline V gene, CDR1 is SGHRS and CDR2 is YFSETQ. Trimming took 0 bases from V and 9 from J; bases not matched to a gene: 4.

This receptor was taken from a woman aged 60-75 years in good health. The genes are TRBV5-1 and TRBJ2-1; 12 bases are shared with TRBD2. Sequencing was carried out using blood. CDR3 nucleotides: TGCGCCAGCAGCTTGGCTAGCGGGAGGGCCGTTGAGCAGTTCTTC. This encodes CASSLASGRAVEQFF.